Shown below are 14 T cell receptor beta chains from a single sample sequenced in a study of OX40 agonist ivuxolimab in advanced cancers. Receptor libraries were prepared by the immunoSEQ multiplex PCR assay. The clones in this table, taken by TCRdb from immuneACCESS, are in-frame only. Not every clone is retained; where verified, under half of the shortfall comes from an unresolved V gene, and the cause of the rest is unknown. For this sample the table gives fewer than 55,000 clones, of which approximately 83% were detected only once. The ten most abundant clones make up over 10% of the sample. Sequencing was performed on CD4+ or CD8+ T cells sorted from blood, taken in a trial of the OX40 agonist ivuxolimab. The receptors here all came from an adult with an advanced solid tumor such as melanoma, head and neck, liver or kidney cancer.

CDR3 sequence: CASSFGGRSGANVLTF. The DNA of the CDR3 is TGTGCCAGCAGCTTTGGAGGGCGGTCTGGGGCCAACGTCCTGACTTTC. The chain links TRBV7-2 to TRBJ2-6; TRBD2 is a possible D gene (6 bases). The CDR3 is 16 amino acids. The germline gives CDR1 SGHTA, CDR2 FQGNSA. With 3 bases removed from V and 1 base from J, the gap between germline ends came to 10 bases. Full variable domain (missing parts from reference TRBV7-2 and TRBJ2-6): GAGVSQSPSNKVTEKGKDVELRCDPISGHTALYWYRQSLGQGLEFLIYFQGNSAPDKSGLPSDRFSAERTGGSVSTLTIQRTQQEDSAVYLCASSFGGRSGANVLTFGAGSRLTVL.

The chain has TRBV18 and TRBJ1-4, with no clear D. The V end lost 6 bases, the J end lost 5 bases, and 10 bases lay between the germline ends. The CDR3 extends over 13 amino acids. Germline V CDR1 and CDR2: KGHSH, LQKENI. The CDR3 DNA sequence: TGTGCCAGCTCTGAGGCTCAGAATGAAAAACTGTTTTTT. It yields the protein CASSEAQNEKLFF.

CDR3 protein: CASSPLGLFPLQFF. The CDR3 DNA reads as TGTGCCAGCAGCCCCCTCGGGCTCTTCCCACTACAGTTCTTC. V usage is TRBV9 and J usage is TRBJ2-1; D unclear. Trimming shortened V by 4 bases and J by 13 bases, and 21 bases separated the two germline ends. Germline loops: CDR1 SGDLS, CDR2 YYNGEE. This CDR3 is built from 14 residues.

The chain carries TRBV5-1 and TRBJ2-5; 12 nucleotides align to TRBD2. V was clipped by 4 bases and J by 3 bases; unmatched bases: 13. The length of the CDR3 is 18 residues. CDR1 is SGHRS, CDR2 YFSETQ, per germline. The CDR3 is CASSPRASGRAGEETQYF. CDR3 coding DNA: TGCGCCAGCAGCCCTAGGGCTAGCGGGAGGGCTGGGGAAGAGACCCAGTACTTC.

This chain links TRBV18 with TRBJ1-1, with D possibly matching TRBD1 (5 bases). The V end lost 5 bases, the J end lost 3 bases, and 16 bases lay between the germline ends. The germline gives CDR1 KGHSH, CDR2 LQKENI. There are 15 residues in the CDR3. This chain's CDR3 is CASSARDGGYTEAFF. CDR3 DNA sequence: TGTGCCAGCTCAGCCAGGGACGGAGGATACACTGAAGCTTTCTTT.

In nucleotides, the CDR3 is TGTGCCAGCAGCTTAGGGACTAGCGGGAACACCGGGGAGCTGTTTTTT. Its translation is CASSLGTSGNTGELFF. This sequence joins TRBV7-8 and TRBJ2-2; 10 nucleotides match TRBD2. There are 16 residues in the CDR3. Germline V gene sequence: CDR1 SGHVS, CDR2 FQNEAQ. V was pared by 1 base and J by 1 base, with 0 bases of the junction left unmatched.

This clone was found a few times. This chain joins TRBV21-1 and TRBJ1-3; TRBD1 reflects the table's D call only, with no check against the DNA. TRBV21-1 is given as a pseudogene. There are 16 residues in the CDR3. The CDR3 region is CASIQSGTEVGNTIYF. The CDR3 DNA is TGTGCCAGCATCCAATCAGGGACAGAAGTTGGAAACACCATATATTTT.

The V and J genes are TRBV7-6 and TRBJ2-5, with a weak D call TRBD1 (5 bases). Trimming pared 4 bases from V and 1 base from J, leaving 10 bases between. Germline loops: CDR1 SGHVS, CDR2 FNYEAQ. The CDR3 is 14 amino acids. CDR3 sequence reads: CASSSSGLQETQYF. The CDR3 nucleotides read TGTGCCAGCAGCTCGTCAGGGCTCCAAGAGACCCAGTACTTC.

This chain links TRBV5-1 with TRBJ2-3; D perhaps matches TRBD2 (7 bases). Trimming took off 0 bases at V and 0 bases at J, with 11 bases between the two ends. The CDR3 has 16 amino acids. From germline, CDR1 is SGHRS and CDR2 YFSETQ. As DNA, the CDR3 is TGCGCCAGCAGCTTGGGGGGAGGGGGGAGCACAGATACGCAGTATTTT. Its translation is CASSLGGGGSTDTQYF.

The rearrangement uses TRBV7-9 and TRBJ2-1; D unclear. V was shortened by 0 bases and J by 10 bases, with 4 bases between the two germline ends. The CDR3 consists of 11 residues. CDR1 SEHNR and CDR2 FQNEAQ come from the germline V gene (reference sequence). The CDR3 bases are TGTGCCAGCAGCTTAGCCGAGGAGCAGTTCTTC. Encoded protein: CASSLAEEQFF.

CDR3 loop: CASSGSPGTNSPLHF. CDR3 coding DNA: TGTGCCAGCAGCGGGTCTCCCGGGACAAATTCACCCCTCCACTTT. The chain uses TRBV6-6 and TRBJ1-6; D might be TRBD1 (6 bases). CDR1 MNHNY and CDR2 SVGAGI come from the germline V gene (reference sequence). The germline V and J ends were trimmed by 6 bases and 7 bases, with 16 bases remaining between them. The CDR3 loop spans 15 amino acids.

The chain links TRBV5-1 to TRBJ2-3; 12 nucleotides agree with TRBD2. Trimming took 4 bases from V and 1 from J; bases not matched to a gene: 7. Germline V gives CDR1 SGHRS, CDR2 YFSETQ. CDR3 size: 17 residues. This CDR3 reads CASSALAGGPGTDTQYF. The CDR3 DNA is TGCGCCAGCAGCGCCCTAGCGGGGGGGCCAGGCACAGATACGCAGTATTTT.

The V and J genes are TRBV6-1 and TRBJ2-7, with 10 nucleotides matching TRBD1. The germline CDR1 and CDR2 sequences are MNHNS and SASEGT. The V segment lost 0 bases and the J segment 1 base; nucleotides outside the gene matches: 6. The CDR3 is 17 residues long. The chain's CDR3 is CASSEASWGQGSYEQYV. In DNA form, the CDR3 reads TGTGCCAGCAGTGAAGCGTCGTGGGGACAGGGGTCCTACGAGCAGTACGTC.

This rearrangement joins TRBV20-1 to TRBJ1-1; D ambiguous. This CDR3 contains 11 residues. The germline gives CDR1 DFQATT, CDR2 SNEGSKA (reference sequence). With 1 base removed from V and 2 bases from J, the gap between germline ends came to 2 bases. The CDR3 spells CSARANTEAFF. The DNA for the CDR3 is TGCAGTGCTAGAGCCAACACTGAAGCTTTCTTT.